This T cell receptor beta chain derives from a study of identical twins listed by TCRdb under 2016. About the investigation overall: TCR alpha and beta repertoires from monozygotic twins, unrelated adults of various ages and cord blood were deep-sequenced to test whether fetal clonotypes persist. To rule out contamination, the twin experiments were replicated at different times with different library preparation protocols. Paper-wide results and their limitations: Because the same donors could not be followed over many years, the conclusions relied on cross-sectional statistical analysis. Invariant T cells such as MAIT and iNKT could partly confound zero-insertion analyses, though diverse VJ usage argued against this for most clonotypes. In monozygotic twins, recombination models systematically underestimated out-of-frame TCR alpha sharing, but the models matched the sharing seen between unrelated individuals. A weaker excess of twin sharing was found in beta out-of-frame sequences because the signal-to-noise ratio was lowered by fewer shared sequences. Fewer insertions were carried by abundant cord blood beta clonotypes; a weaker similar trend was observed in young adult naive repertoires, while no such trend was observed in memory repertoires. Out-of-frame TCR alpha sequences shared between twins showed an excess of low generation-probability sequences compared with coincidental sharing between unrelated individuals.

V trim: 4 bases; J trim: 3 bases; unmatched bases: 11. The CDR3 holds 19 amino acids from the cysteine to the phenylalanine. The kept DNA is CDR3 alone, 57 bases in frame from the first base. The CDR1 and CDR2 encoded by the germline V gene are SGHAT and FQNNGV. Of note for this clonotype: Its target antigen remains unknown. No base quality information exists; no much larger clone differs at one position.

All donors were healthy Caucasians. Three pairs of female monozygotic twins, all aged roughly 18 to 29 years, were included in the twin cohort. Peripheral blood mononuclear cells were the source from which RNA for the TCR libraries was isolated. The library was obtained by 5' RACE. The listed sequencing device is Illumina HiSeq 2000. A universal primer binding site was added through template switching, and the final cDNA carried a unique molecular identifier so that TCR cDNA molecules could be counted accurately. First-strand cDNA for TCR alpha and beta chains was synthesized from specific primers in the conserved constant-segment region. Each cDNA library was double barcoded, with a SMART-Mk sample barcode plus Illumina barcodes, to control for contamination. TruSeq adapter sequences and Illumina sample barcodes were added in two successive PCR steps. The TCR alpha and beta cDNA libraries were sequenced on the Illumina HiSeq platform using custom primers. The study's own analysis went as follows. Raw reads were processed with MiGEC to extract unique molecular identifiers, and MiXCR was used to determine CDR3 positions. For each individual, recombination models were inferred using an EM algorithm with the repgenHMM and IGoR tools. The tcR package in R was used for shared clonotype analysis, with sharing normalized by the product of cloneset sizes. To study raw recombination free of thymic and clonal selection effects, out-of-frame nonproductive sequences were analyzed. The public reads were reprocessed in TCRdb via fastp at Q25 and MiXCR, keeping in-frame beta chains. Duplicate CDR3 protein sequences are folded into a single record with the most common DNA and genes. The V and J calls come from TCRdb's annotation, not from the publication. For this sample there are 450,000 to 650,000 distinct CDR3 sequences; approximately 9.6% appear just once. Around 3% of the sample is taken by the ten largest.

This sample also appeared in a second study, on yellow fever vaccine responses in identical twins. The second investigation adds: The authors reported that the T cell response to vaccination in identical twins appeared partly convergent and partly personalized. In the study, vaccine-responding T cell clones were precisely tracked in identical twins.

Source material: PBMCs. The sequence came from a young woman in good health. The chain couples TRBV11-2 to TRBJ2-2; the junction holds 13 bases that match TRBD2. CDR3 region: CASSSPTSGGASHTGELFF. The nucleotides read TGTGCCAGCAGCTCCCCAACTAGCGGGGGGGCCTCGCACACCGGGGAGCTGTTTTTT.